This entry lists 27 T cell receptor beta chains sequenced from one sample in a study of T cell responses to AZD1222 COVID-19 vaccine. Assay used: immunoSEQ multiplex PCR; TCRdb lists only in-frame clones, some missing. The sample has 140,000 to 150,000 clones, 92% seen once. The sequencing here drew on peripheral blood, taken on day 0 of AZD1222 vaccination. These receptors were collected from an adult in good health.

The chain links TRBV20-1 to TRBJ1-2; TRBD1 aligns across 11 bases. The germline CDR1 and CDR2 sequences are DFQATT and SNEGSKA (reference sequence). This CDR3 region has 17 residues. With V trimmed by 3 bases and J by 2 bases, 11 bases remained unmatched. CDR3 sequence reads: CSASGSGTGGTNYGYTF. The CDR3 nucleotides read TGCAGTGCTAGTGGTTCCGGGACAGGGGGAACCAACTATGGCTACACCTTC.

The chain joins TRBV6-6 to TRBJ2-7, with a possible D match to TRBD2 (6 bases). The CDR3 extends over 13 amino acids. With 6 bases removed from V and 7 bases from J, the gap between germline ends came to 16 bases. The germline CDR1 and CDR2 sequences are MNHNY and SVGAGI (reference sequence). The CDR3 bases are TGTGCCAGCAGCGGGGGTGGTTATTCAGAGCAGTACTTC. This sequence encodes CASSGGGYSEQYF.

The chain employs TRBV14 and TRBJ1-2, with 9 positions matching TRBD1. Germline lookup yields CDR1 SGHDN and CDR2 FVKESK. This CDR3 contains 15 residues. V lost 5 bases to trimming and J lost 2 bases; unmatched junction nucleotides: 6. CDR3 protein: CASSENRGQNYGYTF. In DNA, the CDR3 is TGTGCCAGCAGCGAGAACAGGGGGCAGAACTATGGCTACACCTTC.

The rearrangement joins TRBV6-2 or TRBV6-3 to TRBJ1-1; 7 bases map to TRBD1. V lost 2 bases to trimming and J lost 0 bases; unmatched junction nucleotides: 9. The length of the CDR3 is 17 residues. Looked up from germline, CDR1 is MNHEY and CDR2 is SVGEGT. The CDR3 sequence is CASSYRGTAPMNTEAFF. In nucleotides, the CDR3 is TGTGCCAGCAGTTACAGGGGGACAGCTCCCATGAACACTGAAGCTTTCTTT.

This chain links TRBV7-2 with TRBJ1-1; 9 nucleotides align to TRBD1. CDR1 is SGHTA, CDR2 FQGNSA, per germline. V lost 5 bases to trimming and J lost 3 bases; unmatched junction nucleotides: 4. The CDR3 is 14 residues long. This CDR3 reads CASSPWTGDTEAFF. The CDR3 bases are TGTGCCAGCAGCCCGTGGACAGGGGACACTGAAGCTTTCTTT.

The chain carries TRBV19 and TRBJ1-5; no definite D call. This CDR3 region has 16 residues. With 4 bases removed from V and 2 bases from J, the gap between germline ends came to 15 bases. Germline CDR1 LNHDA, CDR2 SQIVND (reference sequence). The CDR3 loop is CASSRSFGSGNQPQHF. In DNA form, the CDR3 reads TGTGCCAGTAGTAGGAGTTTCGGTAGTGGCAATCAGCCCCAGCATTTT. Full variable domain (missing parts from reference TRBV19 and TRBJ1-5): DGGITQSPKYLFRKEGQNVTLSCEQNLNHDAMYWYRQDPGQGLRLIYYSQIVNDFQKGDIAEGYSVSREKKESFPLTVTSAQKNPTAFYLCASSRSFGSGNQPQHFGDGTRLSIL.

This chain links TRBV9 with TRBJ1-1, with a possible D match to TRBD1 (5 bases). V was trimmed by 0 bases and J by 5 bases, leaving 11 bases between them. From germline, CDR1 is SGDLS and CDR2 YYNGEE. The CDR3 is made up of 14 amino acids. CDR3 protein: CASSVAPGATEAFF. In DNA, the CDR3 is TGTGCCAGCAGCGTAGCTCCCGGGGCGACTGAAGCTTTCTTT.

In regard to this clone: The same CDR3 arises from other DNA sequences in this sample as well. The rearrangement links TRBV4-1 to TRBJ2-7; D might be TRBD1 (6 bases). Trimming took 1 base from V and 3 from J, leaving 7 bases between them. This CDR3 is built from 13 residues. Germline V CDR1 and CDR2: MGHRA, YSYEKL. The CDR3: CASSQVRGYEQYF. CDR3 coding DNA: TGCGCCAGCAGCCAAGTCAGGGGCTACGAGCAGTACTTC.

This chain uses TRBV6-2 or TRBV6-3 with TRBJ2-7; 12 nucleotides line up with TRBD2. Trimming removed 3 bases from V and 0 bases from J; junction bases left unmatched: 6. Germline V gene data show CDR1 as MNHEY and CDR2 as SVGEGT. This CDR3 has 17 amino acids. CDR3 in amino acids: CASSYGLAGQISYEQYF. The DNA of the CDR3 is TGTGCCAGCAGTTATGGACTAGCGGGACAAATCTCCTACGAGCAGTACTTC.

J is TRBJ2-3 and V is TRBV4-2, with TRBD2 matching 7 bases. This CDR3 comprises 17 residues. Trimming at V came to 3 bases and at J to 0 bases, leaving 9 bases not matched to a gene. The germline CDR1 and CDR2 sequences are LGHNA and YNFKEQ. The CDR3 bases are TGTGCCAGCAGCCAGTGGGAGGGTAGCGCAAGCACAGATACGCAGTATTTT. Protein: CASSQWEGSASTDTQYF.

This clone was recorded once. J is TRBJ1-2 and V is TRBV6-5, with 10 bases lining up with TRBD1. V trimming: 6 bases; J trimming: 8 bases; junction bases outside the gene matches: 9. There are 14 residues in the CDR3. Germline CDR1 reads MNHEY; CDR2 reads SVGAGI. The CDR3 DNA sequence: TGTGCCAGCAGGAAACCGGGACAGGGGTCGGGCTACACCTTC. Translated, it gives CASRKPGQGSGYTF.

The chain uses TRBV9 and TRBJ2-7, with a tentative D call TRBD1 (6 bases). From germline, CDR1 is SGDLS and CDR2 YYNGEE. The CDR3 is 15 residues long. The V end lost 2 bases, the J end lost 3 bases, and 15 bases lay between the germline ends. The CDR3 region is CASSVGAQGFYEQYF. The CDR3 DNA reads TGTGCCAGCAGCGTCGGAGCCCAGGGGTTCTACGAGCAGTACTTC.

This chain joins TRBV6-5 and TRBJ2-1, with TRBD2 matching over 9 bases. Trimming took 0 bases from V and 4 from J; bases not matched to a gene: 1. The germline V gene has CDR1 MNHEY and CDR2 SVGAGI. The CDR3 is 15 amino acids. CDR3 sequence: CASSYSTSGYNEQFF. Here the CDR3 DNA reads TGTGCCAGCAGTTACTCGACTAGCGGATACAATGAGCAGTTCTTC.

The rearrangement joins TRBV27 to TRBJ2-7, with 7 positions matching TRBD1. The CDR3 has 12 residues. Germline V gives CDR1 MNHEY, CDR2 SMNVEV (reference sequence). The ends lost 10 bases at V and 2 bases at J; junction bases unmatched: 5. The CDR3, as DNA: TGTGCCACCCGGGACAGAGCCTACGAGCAGTACTTC. It encodes CATRDRAYEQYF.

The CDR3 loop reads CASSGVTVYGYTF. CDR3 in DNA: TGTGCCAGCAGTGGGGTTACAGTCTATGGCTACACCTTC. V and J are TRBV2 and TRBJ1-2; D uncertain. The CDR3 extends over 13 amino acids. With 4 bases removed from V and 4 bases from J, the gap between germline ends came to 10 bases. Germline-derived CDR1 and CDR2 are SNHLY and FYNNEI.

The chain uses TRBV27 and TRBJ1-1; 7 nucleotides line up with TRBD1. CDR3 size: 17 residues. CDR1 and CDR2 (germline): MNHEY, SMNVEV (reference sequence). V shed 5 bases, J shed 6 bases, and the junction held 18 bases outside the gene matches. The DNA of the CDR3 is TGTGCCAGCAGTCTAGGACAGGTACCAATTTCGGGAGCTGAAGCTTTCTTT. It codes for CASSLGQVPISGAEAFF.

This chain connects TRBV6-5 to TRBJ2-5; no reliable D call. Germline-derived CDR1 and CDR2 are MNHEY and SVGAGI. V lost 2 bases to trimming and J lost 5 bases, with 3 bases between them. This CDR3 spans 11 amino acids. This CDR3 reads CASSYGETQYF. The CDR3 DNA reads TGTGCCAGCAGTTACGGGGAGACCCAGTACTTC.

The chain has TRBV5-1 and TRBJ2-2; D gene uncertain. The CDR3 has 13 amino acids. V was trimmed by 2 bases and J by 5 bases, leaving 7 bases between them. The germline V gene encodes CDR1 SGHRS and CDR2 YFSETQ. The CDR3: CASSFGFTGELFF. The CDR3 DNA follows: TGCGCCAGCAGCTTCGGCTTTACCGGGGAGCTGTTTTTT.

This clone was observed a few times. The chain has TRBV27 and TRBJ1-5; 9 bases are shared with TRBD1. The germline V gene encodes CDR1 MNHEY and CDR2 SMNVEV (reference sequence). V lost 6 bases to trimming and J lost 2 bases; unmatched junction nucleotides: 2. This CDR3 spans 14 amino acids. This CDR3 reads CASRWTGGNQPQHF. CDR3 DNA sequence: TGTGCCAGCAGATGGACAGGGGGCAATCAGCCCCAGCATTTT.

The chain combines TRBV5-1 with TRBJ2-1, with D unclear. This CDR3 has 15 residues. V lost 4 bases and J lost 2, with 13 bases in between. The germline gives CDR1 SGHRS, CDR2 YFSETQ. Here the CDR3 reads CASSPGSEPYNEQFF. The CDR3 DNA reads TGCGCCAGCAGCCCCGGGTCGGAGCCCTACAATGAGCAGTTCTTC. The full variable domain, completed using reference TRBV5-1 and TRBJ2-1, is KAGVTQTPRYLIKTRGQQVTLSCSPISGHRSVSWYQQTPGQGLQFLFEYFSETQRNKGNFPGRFSGRQFSNSRSEMNVSTLELGDSALYLCASSPGSEPYNEQFFGPGTRLTVL.

The count of this clone is one. This CDR3 is CASSSITSGNYNEQFF. CDR3 bases: TGTGCCAGCAGTTCTATTACTAGCGGGAACTACAATGAGCAGTTCTTC. The genes are TRBV6-2 or TRBV6-3 and TRBJ2-1; 10 bases map to TRBD2. The CDR3 runs to 16 residues. Germline V CDR1 and CDR2: MNHEY, SVGEGT. V shed 4 bases, J shed 3 bases, and the junction held 6 bases outside the gene matches.

V is TRBV28 and J is TRBJ1-2; 7 bases are a match to TRBD1. Germline V gives CDR1 MDHEN, CDR2 SYDVKM. The J segment lost 5 bases and the V segment lost 9 bases, leaving 12 bases of the junction unmatched. This CDR3 spans 14 amino acids. CDR3 region: CASTGEDYGYGYTF. The CDR3 DNA reads as TGTGCCAGTACAGGGGAGGACTATGGTTATGGCTACACCTTC.

The chain carries TRBV7-9 and TRBJ2-1; 9 bases match TRBD1. Trimming cost V 4 bases and J 6 bases; bases outside gene matches: 10. This CDR3 is 16 amino acids long. Germline-derived CDR1 and CDR2 are SEHNR and FQNEAQ (reference sequence). The chain's CDR3 is CASSSRRDRESNEQFF. CDR3 DNA sequence: TGTGCCAGCAGCTCTAGACGGGACAGGGAATCCAATGAGCAGTTCTTC. Variable domain in full (rest from reference TRBV7-9 and TRBJ2-1): DTGVSQNPRHKITKRGQNVTFRCDPISEHNRLYWYRQTLGQGPEFLTYFQNEAQLEKSRLLSDRFSAERPKGSFSTLEIQRTEQGDSAMYLCASSSRRDRESNEQFFGPGTRLTVL.

This rearrangement joins TRBV5-1 to TRBJ2-1; 10 bases are shared with TRBD2. Germline-derived CDR1 and CDR2 are SGHRS and YFSETQ. The junction had 5 bases not matched to a gene; V was cut back by 0 bases and J by 8 bases. This CDR3 is 15 amino acids long. The CDR3 loop is CASSLGLAGVDEQFF. In DNA, the CDR3 is TGCGCCAGCAGCTTGGGGCTAGCGGGAGTTGATGAGCAGTTCTTC.

The rearrangement links TRBV5-1 to TRBJ2-7; a weak D match, TRBD1 (5 bases). Germline V gives CDR1 SGHRS, CDR2 YFSETQ. This CDR3 is built from 14 residues. V shed 0 bases and J shed 7 bases, with 14 bases lying between them. The CDR3 reads CASSLDSRVGEQYF. The CDR3 nucleotides are TGCGCCAGCAGCTTGGACTCCAGGGTGGGGGAGCAGTACTTC.

This rearrangement joins TRBV7-2 to TRBJ2-2; D is ambiguous. The CDR3 runs to 14 residues. The V gene's germline CDR1 is SGHTA and CDR2 FQGNSA. Trimming cost V 2 bases and J 4 bases, with 8 bases left between them. The CDR3 DNA sequence: TGTGCCAGCAGCTTATATATAACCACCGGGGAGCTGTTTTTT. As protein: CASSLYITTGELFF.

The J gene is TRBJ2-2, the V gene TRBV11-2; D is unclear. CDR1 SGHAT and CDR2 FQNNGV come from the germline V gene. Trimming left V 4 bases short and J 3 bases short, with 12 bases between. The CDR3 runs to 15 residues. The CDR3 sequence: CASSSPPRHTGELFF. CDR3 DNA sequence: TGTGCCAGCAGCTCCCCGCCCAGGCACACCGGGGAGCTGTTTTTT.